The 22 T cell receptor beta chains below come from one sample, sequenced in a study of T-cell memory formation after mild COVID-19. TCRdb re-called the 5' RACE reads through MiXCR, storing one row per CDR3 protein. The sample includes more than 110,000 distinct CDR3 sequences, 20% to 25% of them seen just once. The sample was PBMCs or a T cell subset sorted from them (not recorded which). Source of these receptors: an adult woman who had mild COVID-19 (a few samples of this study predate the infection). Cell type and time point are not known.

The V gene is TRBV12-3 or TRBV12-4, the J gene TRBJ1-1; 7 bases are a match to TRBD1. The CDR3 is 16 amino acids. With 3 bases clipped from V and 0 bases from J, the junction kept 7 bases outside the gene matches. The CDR3 here is CASSFLTGPMNTEAFF. CDR3 nucleotides: TGTGCCAGCAGTTTCTTGACAGGGCCCATGAACACTGAAGCTTTCTTT.

The rearrangement joins TRBV9 to TRBJ2-2, with 8 bases identical to TRBD2. V was clipped by 4 bases and J by 0 bases; unmatched bases: 8. The germline V gene encodes CDR1 SGDLS and CDR2 YYNGEE. The CDR3 spans 17 residues. In DNA, the CDR3 is TGTGCCAGCAGCCCGGAACTAGCGGCCGCGAACACCGGGGAGCTGTTTTTT. It is translated as CASSPELAAANTGELFF.

This clonotype was detected a few times. V and J are TRBV12-3 or TRBV12-4 and TRBJ2-2, with D possibly being TRBD1 or TRBD2 (5 bases each). V dropped 7 bases and J dropped 6 bases, with 9 bases sitting between them. The CDR3 covers 12 residues. CDR3 in DNA: TGTGCCAGCAATGGGGGTCCCGGGGAGCTGTTTTTT. It yields the protein CASNGGPGELFF.

This clonotype has just a few counts. The CDR3 is CASSGPGLAGEGGPNEQFF. In DNA, the CDR3 is TGTGCCAGCAGTGGCCCGGGACTAGCGGGAGAGGGGGGACCCAATGAGCAGTTCTTC. The chain employs TRBV12-3 or TRBV12-4 and TRBJ2-1; 14 bases fit TRBD2. The CDR3 has 19 residues. V gave up 5 bases and J gave up 6 bases; unmatched junction bases: 15.

The rearrangement joins TRBV7-9 to TRBJ2-1; 12 bases fit TRBD2. Germline V gene sequence: CDR1 SEHNR, CDR2 FQNEAQ (reference sequence). Trimming cost V 7 bases and J 6 bases; bases outside gene matches: 10. This CDR3 has 16 residues. This CDR3 reads CASTQSPGLAGNEQFF. In DNA form, the CDR3 reads TGTGCCAGCACCCAATCCCCGGGACTAGCGGGCAATGAGCAGTTCTTC.

The genes are TRBV9 and TRBJ2-7; 7 bases are shared with TRBD2. There are 13 residues in the CDR3. Germline V gives CDR1 SGDLS, CDR2 YYNGEE. V shed 6 bases and J 8 bases; nucleotides not matched to a gene: 11. The CDR3 DNA sequence: TGTGCCAGCACCCCTGGGACGGGAGGCCAGCAGTACTTC. Its translation is CASTPGTGGQQYF. Full variable domain (outside the CDR3, taken from reference TRBV9 and TRBJ2-7): DSGVTQTPKHLITATGQRVTLRCSPRSGDLSVYWYQQSLDQGLQFLIQYYNGEERAKGNILERFSAQQFPDLHSELNLSSLELGDSALYFCASTPGTGGQQYFGPGTRLTVT.

The chain combines TRBV27 with TRBJ2-1, with D uncertain. The V gene's germline CDR1 is MNHEY and CDR2 SMNVEV (reference sequence). The CDR3 consists of 15 residues. Trimming left V 3 bases short and J 4 bases short, with 13 bases between. CDR3 amino acids: CASSFGPAPYNEQFF. CDR3 sequence (DNA): TGTGCCAGCAGTTTCGGGCCAGCTCCGTACAATGAGCAGTTCTTC.

The chain combines TRBV7-6 with TRBJ1-1; a weak D match, TRBD1 (5 bases). Germline V gives CDR1 SGHVS, CDR2 FNYEAQ. The CDR3 is 14 amino acids. Trimming removed 2 bases at V and 5 bases at J, with 12 bases between. CDR3 region: CASSLIAEGTEAFF. The CDR3 DNA is TGTGCCAGCAGCTTAATTGCCGAGGGGACTGAAGCTTTCTTT.

This chain joins TRBV19 and TRBJ2-1, with a weak D call TRBD1 (7 bases). CDR1 is LNHDA, CDR2 SQIVND, per germline (reference sequence). This CDR3 is built from 13 residues. V was cut by 3 bases and J by 10 bases, with 13 bases left in between. CDR3 sequence (DNA): TGTGCCAGTAGTATCATCGGGGGACAGGAGCAGTTCTTC. Protein: CASSIIGGQEQFF.

The chain has TRBV5-5 and TRBJ2-7; 8 bases match TRBD2. The CDR3 runs 13 residues. Trimming cost V 7 bases and J 0 bases; bases outside gene matches: 3. From germline, CDR1 is SGHKS and CDR2 YYEKEE (reference sequence). CDR3 residues: CASGLAGSYEQYF. The CDR3 bases are TGTGCCAGCGGGCTAGCGGGCTCCTACGAGCAGTACTTC.

This clonotype occurred a few times. The V call is TRBV4-1, the J call TRBJ2-5; D is perhaps TRBD1 or TRBD2 (5 bases each). Germline CDR1 reads MGHRA; CDR2 reads YSYEKL. The CDR3 loop spans 17 amino acids. V lost 1 base to trimming and J lost 4 bases, with 19 bases between them. In DNA, the CDR3 is TGCGCCAGCAGCCAAGTGGGGGACGGATTCTGGGCAGAGACCCAGTACTTC. It specifies CASSQVGDGFWAETQYF.

This clonotype is a singleton in its sample. This chain connects TRBV20-1 to TRBJ1-2; tentative D call: TRBD1 (6 bases). Germline lookup yields CDR1 DFQATT and CDR2 SNEGSKA (reference sequence). This CDR3 region has 15 residues. Trimming removed 0 bases from V and 0 bases from J, with 11 bases in between. The CDR3 spells CSAREPTGTNYGYTF. In DNA, the CDR3 is TGCAGTGCTAGAGAACCGACAGGTACTAACTATGGCTACACCTTC.

The rearrangement joins TRBV15 to TRBJ1-2; 9 nucleotides align to TRBD1. CDR1 is LNHNV and CDR2 is YYDKDF in the germline V gene (reference sequence). The CDR3 is 14 amino acids. The ends lost 6 bases at V and 2 bases at J; junction bases unmatched: 4. The DNA for the CDR3 is TGTGCCACCAGAGGGGACAGGGAGAACTATGGCTACACCTTC. Its protein is CATRGDRENYGYTF.

This clonotype was counted a few times. V is TRBV27 and J is TRBJ1-1, with 9 bases matching TRBD1. Germline V lookup: CDR1 MNHEY, CDR2 SMNVEV (reference sequence). Losses at the gene ends were 3 bases for V and 7 bases for J; bases not matched to a gene: 6. The CDR3 sequence is 14 residues long. DNA of the CDR3: TGTGCCAGCAGTTTCACGACAGGGGGGGATGAAGCTTTCTTT. Translated: CASSFTTGGDEAFF.

This clonotype was seen only a few times. The rearrangement joins TRBV30 to TRBJ1-1; D perhaps matches TRBD1 (6 bases). Trimming took off 4 bases at V and 6 bases at J, with 21 bases between the two ends. The CDR3 sequence is 15 residues long. Germline V lookup: CDR1 GTSNPN, CDR2 SVGIG (reference sequence). CDR3 DNA sequence: TGTGCCTGGATACCGTCAGGGACAAACGAGGCTGAAGCTTTCTTT. Protein product: CAWIPSGTNEAEAFF.

This clonotype was seen a handful of times. The rearrangement uses TRBV7-8 and TRBJ2-3, with 7 bases aligning to TRBD2. J lost 3 bases, V lost 6 bases, and 12 bases had no gene match. From germline, CDR1 is SGHVS and CDR2 FQNEAQ. CDR3 length equals 16 residues. CDR3 protein: CASRGLAAGGTDTQYF. CDR3 DNA: TGTGCCAGCAGGGGCCTAGCGGCCGGGGGGACAGATACGCAGTATTTT.

This clonotype was picked up a small number of times. The chain has TRBV20-1 and TRBJ2-7; possibly TRBD2 for D (6 bases). The V and J ends lost 0 bases and 7 bases respectively, with 25 bases between them. Germline CDR1 and CDR2: DFQATT and SNEGSKA (reference sequence). CDR3 size: 17 residues. The CDR3 is CSARDFHRGAPSGEQYF. The CDR3 bases are TGCAGTGCTAGAGATTTCCATCGCGGGGCCCCCTCGGGAGAGCAGTACTTC.

The chain carries TRBV4-1 and TRBJ2-7; D not resolved. Trimming removed 3 bases at V and 7 bases at J, with 10 bases between. This CDR3 has 12 amino acids. Germline CDR1 reads MGHRA; CDR2 reads YSYEKL. The CDR3 sequence: CASSHQSREQYF. DNA of the CDR3: TGCGCCAGCAGCCACCAATCCCGTGAGCAGTACTTC.

The rearrangement joins TRBV29-1 to TRBJ2-7, with 12 bases lining up with TRBD2. Germline-derived CDR1 and CDR2 are SQVTM and ANQGSEA. Trimming removed 6 bases from V and 6 bases from J; junction bases left unmatched: 6. This CDR3 spans 13 amino acids. Here the CDR3 DNA reads TGCAGCGTCATGACTAGCGGGAGTTCCGAGCAGTACTTC. Residues: CSVMTSGSSEQYF.

This clonotype has just a few counts. The rearrangement links TRBV7-9 to TRBJ2-5, with no clear D. V dropped 5 bases and J dropped 5 bases, with 12 bases sitting between them. Looked up from germline, CDR1 is SEHNR and CDR2 is FQNEAQ (reference sequence). This CDR3 spans 13 amino acids. Here the CDR3 reads CASSQILWETQYF. The CDR3 coding sequence is TGTGCCAGCAGCCAGATCTTGTGGGAGACCCAGTACTTC.

This rearrangement joins TRBV30 to TRBJ1-6, with D tentatively TRBD1 (5 bases). The CDR3 has 14 residues. Germline assignment: CDR1 GTSNPN and CDR2 SVGIG (reference sequence). Trimming stripped 5 bases from V and 7 bases from J, with 15 bases between. The chain's CDR3 is CAWGVTGGNSPLHF. CDR3 DNA sequence: TGTGCCTGGGGGGTCACGGGGGGAAATTCACCCCTCCACTTT.

The chain joins TRBV27 to TRBJ1-1; D unclear. Germline values: CDR1 MNHEY, CDR2 SMNVEV (reference sequence). V lost 3 bases to trimming and J lost 5 bases, with 13 bases between them. CDR3 size: 14 residues. This CDR3 reads CASSFSRSVTEAFF. Written as DNA, the CDR3 is TGTGCCAGCAGTTTCTCCAGGTCCGTGACTGAAGCTTTCTTT.